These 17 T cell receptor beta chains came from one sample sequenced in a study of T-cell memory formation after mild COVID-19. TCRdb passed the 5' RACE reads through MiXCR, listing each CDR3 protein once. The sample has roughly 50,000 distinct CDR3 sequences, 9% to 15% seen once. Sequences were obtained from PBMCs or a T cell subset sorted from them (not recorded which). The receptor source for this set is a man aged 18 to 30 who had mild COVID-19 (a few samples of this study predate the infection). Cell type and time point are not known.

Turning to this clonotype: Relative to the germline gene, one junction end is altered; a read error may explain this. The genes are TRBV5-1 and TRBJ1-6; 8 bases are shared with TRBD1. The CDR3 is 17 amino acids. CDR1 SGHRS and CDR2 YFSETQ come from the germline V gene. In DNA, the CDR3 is TGCGCCAGCAGCTTGTACGGTATCGACAGGGGTGGTTCACCCATCCACTTT. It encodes CASSLYGIDRGGSPIHF.

For the CDR3, the DNA is TGTGCCAGCTACCCGGGACAGGGGAACTACGAGCAGTACTTC. Translated, it gives CASYPGQGNYEQYF. The J gene is TRBJ2-7, the V gene TRBV2, with TRBD1 identical over 10 bases. The germline V gene encodes CDR1 SNHLY and CDR2 FYNNEI. The CDR3 spans 14 residues. V was pared by 8 bases and J by 3 bases, with 7 bases of the junction left unmatched.

The CDR3 DNA is TGCGCCAGCAGCTACGGACAGTTTAACTATGGCTACACCTTC. Protein sequence: CASSYGQFNYGYTF. The rearrangement joins TRBV5-1 to TRBJ1-2, with D possibly matching TRBD1 (6 bases). This CDR3 is 14 amino acids long. Looked up from germline, CDR1 is SGHRS and CDR2 is YFSETQ. Trimming stripped 3 bases from V and 1 base from J, with 10 bases between.

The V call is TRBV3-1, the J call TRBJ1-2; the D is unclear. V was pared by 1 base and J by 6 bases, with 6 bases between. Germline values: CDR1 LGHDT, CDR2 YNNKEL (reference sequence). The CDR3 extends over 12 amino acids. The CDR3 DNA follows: TGTGCCAGCAGCCAAGGGGTAGATGGCTACACCTTC. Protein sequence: CASSQGVDGYTF.

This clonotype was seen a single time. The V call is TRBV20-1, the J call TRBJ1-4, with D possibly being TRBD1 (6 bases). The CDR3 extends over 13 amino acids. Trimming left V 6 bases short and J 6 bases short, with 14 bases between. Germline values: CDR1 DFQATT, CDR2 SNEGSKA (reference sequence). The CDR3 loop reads CSATQGADEKLFF. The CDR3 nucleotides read TGCAGTGCCACACAGGGCGCGGATGAAAAACTGTTTTTT.

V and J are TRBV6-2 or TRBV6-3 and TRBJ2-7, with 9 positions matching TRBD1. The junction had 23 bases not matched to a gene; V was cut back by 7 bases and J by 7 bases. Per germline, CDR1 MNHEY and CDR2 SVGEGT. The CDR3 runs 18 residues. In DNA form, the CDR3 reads TGTGCCAGCACCGCCGGCGAGAAGGTACCGGGACAGGGAAAAGAGCAGTACGTC. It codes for CASTAGEKVPGQGKEQYV.

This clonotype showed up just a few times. DNA for the CDR3: TGCGCCAGCAGCCGCGAGGGCGGAAGAGCAACTAATGAAAAACTGTTTTTT. Protein sequence: CASSREGGRATNEKLFF. The chain employs TRBV4-1 and TRBJ1-4; D remains unclear. Trimming stripped 4 bases from V and 0 bases from J, with 15 bases between. This CDR3 has 17 residues. Germline-derived CDR1 and CDR2 are MGHRA and YSYEKL.

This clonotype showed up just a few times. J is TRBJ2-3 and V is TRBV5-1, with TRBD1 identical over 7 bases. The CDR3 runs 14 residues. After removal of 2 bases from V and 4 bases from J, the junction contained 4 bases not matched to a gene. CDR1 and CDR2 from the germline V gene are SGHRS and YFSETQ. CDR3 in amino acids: CASSFGQGADTQYF. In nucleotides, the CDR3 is TGCGCCAGCAGCTTCGGGCAGGGGGCAGATACGCAGTATTTT.

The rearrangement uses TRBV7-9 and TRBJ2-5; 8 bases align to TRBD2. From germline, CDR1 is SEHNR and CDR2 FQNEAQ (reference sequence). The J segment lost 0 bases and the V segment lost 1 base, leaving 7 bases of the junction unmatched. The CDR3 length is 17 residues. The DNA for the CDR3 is TGTGCCAGCAGCTTAGGAGGTAGCGGGGTCTACCAAGAGACCCAGTACTTC. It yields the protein CASSLGGSGVYQETQYF.

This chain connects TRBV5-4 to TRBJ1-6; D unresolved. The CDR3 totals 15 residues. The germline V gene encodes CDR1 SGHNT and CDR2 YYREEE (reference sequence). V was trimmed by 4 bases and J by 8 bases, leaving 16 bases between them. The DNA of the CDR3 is TGTGCCAGCAGCCTACGCCCAGAACCGGATTCACCCCTCCACTTT. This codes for CASSLRPEPDSPLHF.

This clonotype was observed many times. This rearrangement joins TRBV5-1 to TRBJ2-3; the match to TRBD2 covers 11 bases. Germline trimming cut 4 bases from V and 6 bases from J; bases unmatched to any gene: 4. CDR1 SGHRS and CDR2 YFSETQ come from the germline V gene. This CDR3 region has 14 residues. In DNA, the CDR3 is TGCGCCAGCAGCATCATAGCGGGAGGGGATACGCAGTATTTT. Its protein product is CASSIIAGGDTQYF.

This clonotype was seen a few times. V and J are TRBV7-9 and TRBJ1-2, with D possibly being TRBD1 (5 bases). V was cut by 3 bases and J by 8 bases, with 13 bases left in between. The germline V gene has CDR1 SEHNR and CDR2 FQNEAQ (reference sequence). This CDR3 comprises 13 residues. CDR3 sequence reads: CASSLRLRGGYTF. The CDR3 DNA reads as TGTGCCAGCAGCTTGAGGCTAAGGGGAGGCTACACCTTC.

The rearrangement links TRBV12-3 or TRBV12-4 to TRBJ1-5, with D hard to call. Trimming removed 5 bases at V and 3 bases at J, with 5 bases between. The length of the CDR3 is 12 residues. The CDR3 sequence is CASSLDNQPQHF. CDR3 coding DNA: TGTGCCAGCAGTCTCGACAATCAGCCCCAGCATTTT.

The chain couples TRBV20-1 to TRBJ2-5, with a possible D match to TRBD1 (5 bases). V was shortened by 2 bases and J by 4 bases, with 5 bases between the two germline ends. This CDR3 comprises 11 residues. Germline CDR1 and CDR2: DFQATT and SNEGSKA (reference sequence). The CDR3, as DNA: TGCAGTGCTAGACAGGGAGAGACCCAGTACTTC. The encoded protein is CSARQGETQYF.

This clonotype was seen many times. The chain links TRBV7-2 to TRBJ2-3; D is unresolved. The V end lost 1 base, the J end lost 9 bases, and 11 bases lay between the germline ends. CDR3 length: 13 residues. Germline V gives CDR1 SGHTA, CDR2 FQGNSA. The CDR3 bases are TGTGCCAGCAGCTTAGAACTTAAAGAAACGCAGTATTTT. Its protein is CASSLELKETQYF.

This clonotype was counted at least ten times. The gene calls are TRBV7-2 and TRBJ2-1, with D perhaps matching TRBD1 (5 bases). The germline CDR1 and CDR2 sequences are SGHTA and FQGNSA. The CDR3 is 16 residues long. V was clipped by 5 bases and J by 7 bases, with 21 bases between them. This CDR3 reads CASSARAQGLSNEQFF. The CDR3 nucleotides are TGTGCCAGCAGCGCCCGGGCGCAGGGCCTATCAAATGAGCAGTTCTTC.

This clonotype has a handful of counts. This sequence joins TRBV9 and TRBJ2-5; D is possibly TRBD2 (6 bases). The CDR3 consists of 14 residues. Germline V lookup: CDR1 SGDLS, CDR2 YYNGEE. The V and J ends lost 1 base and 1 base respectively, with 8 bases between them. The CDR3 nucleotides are TGTGCCAGCAGCGTATACGGGGGCCAAGAGACCCAGTACTTC. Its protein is CASSVYGGQETQYF. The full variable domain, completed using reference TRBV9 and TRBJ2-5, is DSGVTQTPKHLITATGQRVTLRCSPRSGDLSVYWYQQSLDQGLQFLIQYYNGEERAKGNILERFSAQQFPDLHSELNLSSLELGDSALYFCASSVYGGQETQYFGPGTRLLVL.